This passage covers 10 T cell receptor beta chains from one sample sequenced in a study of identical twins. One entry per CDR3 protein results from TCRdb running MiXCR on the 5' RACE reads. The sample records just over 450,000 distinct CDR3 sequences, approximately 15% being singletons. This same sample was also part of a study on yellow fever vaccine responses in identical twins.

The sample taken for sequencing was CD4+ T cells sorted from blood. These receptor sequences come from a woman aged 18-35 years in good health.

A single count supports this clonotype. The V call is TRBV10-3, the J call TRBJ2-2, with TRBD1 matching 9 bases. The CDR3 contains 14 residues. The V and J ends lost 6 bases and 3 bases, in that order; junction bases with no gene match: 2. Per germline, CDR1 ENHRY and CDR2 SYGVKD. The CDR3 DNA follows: TGTGCCATCAGGGACAGGGGCGACACCGGGGAGCTGTTTTTT. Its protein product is CAIRDRGDTGELFF.

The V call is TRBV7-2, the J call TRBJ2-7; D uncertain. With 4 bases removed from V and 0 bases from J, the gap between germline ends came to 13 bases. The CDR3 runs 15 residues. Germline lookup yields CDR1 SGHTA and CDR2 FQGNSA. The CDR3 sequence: CASSSGELVSYEQYF. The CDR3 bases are TGTGCCAGCAGCTCTGGGGAACTTGTCTCCTACGAGCAGTACTTC.

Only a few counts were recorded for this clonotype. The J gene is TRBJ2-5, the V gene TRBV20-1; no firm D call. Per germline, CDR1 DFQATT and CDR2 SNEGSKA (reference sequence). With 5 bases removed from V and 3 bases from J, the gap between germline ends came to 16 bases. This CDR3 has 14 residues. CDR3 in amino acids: CSAYRVDAKETQYF. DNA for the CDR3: TGCAGTGCTTACCGGGTGGACGCAAAAGAGACCCAGTACTTC.

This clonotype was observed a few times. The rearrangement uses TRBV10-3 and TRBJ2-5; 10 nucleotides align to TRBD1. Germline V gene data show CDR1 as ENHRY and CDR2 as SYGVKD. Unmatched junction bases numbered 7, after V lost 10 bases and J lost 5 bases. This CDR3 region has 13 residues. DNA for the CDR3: TGTGCCAGCGGGACAGGGGATACGGAGACCCAGTACTTC. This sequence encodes CASGTGDTETQYF.

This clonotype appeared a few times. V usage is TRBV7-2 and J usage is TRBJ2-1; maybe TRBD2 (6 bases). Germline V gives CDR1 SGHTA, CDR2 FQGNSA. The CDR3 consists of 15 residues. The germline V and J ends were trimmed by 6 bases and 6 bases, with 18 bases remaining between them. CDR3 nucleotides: TGTGCCAGCAGTCCACGAAGCGGGTCTGGCAATGAGCAGTTCTTC. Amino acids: CASSPRSGSGNEQFF.

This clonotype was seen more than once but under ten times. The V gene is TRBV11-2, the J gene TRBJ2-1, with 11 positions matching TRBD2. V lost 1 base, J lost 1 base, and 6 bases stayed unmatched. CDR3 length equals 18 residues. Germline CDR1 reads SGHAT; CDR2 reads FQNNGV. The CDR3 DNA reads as TGTGCCAGCAGCTTAGGACTAGCGGGGTTATTGTCCTACAATGAGCAGTTCTTC. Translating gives CASSLGLAGLLSYNEQFF.

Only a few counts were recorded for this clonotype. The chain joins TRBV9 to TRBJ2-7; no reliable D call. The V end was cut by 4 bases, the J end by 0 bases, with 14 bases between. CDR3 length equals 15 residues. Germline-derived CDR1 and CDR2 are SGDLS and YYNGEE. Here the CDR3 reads CASSRTERSSYEQYF. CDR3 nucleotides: TGTGCCAGCAGCCGAACTGAAAGGAGCTCCTACGAGCAGTACTTC. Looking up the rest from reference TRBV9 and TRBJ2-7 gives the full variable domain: DSGVTQTPKHLITATGQRVTLRCSPRSGDLSVYWYQQSLDQGLQFLIQYYNGEERAKGNILERFSAQQFPDLHSELNLSSLELGDSALYFCASSRTERSSYEQYFGPGTRLTVT.

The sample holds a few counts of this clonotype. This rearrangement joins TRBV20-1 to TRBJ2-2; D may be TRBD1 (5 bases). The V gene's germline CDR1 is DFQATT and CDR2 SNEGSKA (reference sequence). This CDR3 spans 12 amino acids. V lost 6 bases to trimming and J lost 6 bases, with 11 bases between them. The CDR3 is CSAAGKPGELFF. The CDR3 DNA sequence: TGCAGTGCAGCAGGGAAACCCGGGGAGCTGTTTTTT.

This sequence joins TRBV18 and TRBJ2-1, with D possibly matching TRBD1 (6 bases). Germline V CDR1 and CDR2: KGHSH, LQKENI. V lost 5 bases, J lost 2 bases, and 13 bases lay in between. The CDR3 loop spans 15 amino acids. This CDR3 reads CASSGTGSTYNEQFF. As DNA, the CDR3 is TGTGCCAGCTCAGGTACAGGGAGCACCTACAATGAGCAGTTCTTC.

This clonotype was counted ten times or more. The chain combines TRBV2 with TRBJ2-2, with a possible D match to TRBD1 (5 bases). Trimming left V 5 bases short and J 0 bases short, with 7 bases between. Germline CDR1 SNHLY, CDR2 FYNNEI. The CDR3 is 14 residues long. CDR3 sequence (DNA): TGTGCCAGCAGTCGGACACCGAACACCGGGGAGCTGTTTTTT. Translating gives CASSRTPNTGELFF.